This T cell receptor beta chain was obtained from a study of shared clonotypes between healthy human individuals. TCRdb's copy holds only in-frame clones and misses some; the assay was immunoSEQ multiplex PCR. The table shows approximately 350,000 clones, with around 74% occurring only once. The germline V gene encodes CDR1 SEHNR and CDR2 FQNEAQ (reference sequence). The CDR3 consists of 17 residues. Losses at the gene ends were 6 bases for V and 0 bases for J; bases not matched to a gene: 3. This TCR derives from a man aged 30-40 years in good health. Material for sequencing was memory CD4+ T cells sorted from blood. Subset indicated: CD45RA-negative fraction. The chain couples TRBV7-9 to TRBJ2-2, with 14 bases matching TRBD2. The CDR3 is CASRGTSGSSNTGELFF. The CDR3, as DNA: TGTGCCAGCAGGGGGACTAGCGGGAGCTCGAACACCGGGGAGCTGTTTTTT. Based on the CDR3 plus reference TRBV7-9 and TRBJ2-2, the full variable domain is DTGVSQNPRHKITKRGQNVTFRCDPISEHNRLYWYRQTLGQGPEFLTYFQNEAQLEKSRLLSDRFSAERPKGSFSTLEIQRTEQGDSAMYLCASRGTSGSSNTGELFFGEGSRLTVL.